Listed here are 8 T cell receptor beta chains from one sample, sequenced in a study of identical twins. TCRdb fed the 5' RACE reads into MiXCR, producing one record per CDR3 protein. The table includes some 730,000 distinct CDR3 sequences, 15% to 20% detected once. The same data also went into a second study, on T cells expressing NK-cell markers.

Sequencing was carried out using PBMCs. The receptors come from a woman younger than 35 in good health.

V usage is TRBV20-1 and J usage is TRBJ2-2; TRBD1 matches at 8 bases. The CDR3 sequence is 14 residues long. After removal of 3 bases from V and 3 bases from J, the junction contained 3 bases not matched to a gene. Per germline, CDR1 DFQATT and CDR2 SNEGSKA (reference sequence). CDR3 amino acids: CSASRRGHTGELFF. DNA of the CDR3: TGCAGTGCTAGCCGCAGGGGGCACACCGGGGAGCTGTTTTTT.

This sequence joins TRBV6-2 or TRBV6-3 and TRBJ2-7, with D possibly being TRBD2 (5 bases). The V end was cut by 5 bases, the J end by 12 bases, with 20 bases between. Germline assignment: CDR1 MNHEY and CDR2 SVGEGT. The CDR3 runs 13 residues. This CDR3 is CASSPGLIIHPYF. For the CDR3, the DNA is TGTGCCAGCAGTCCAGGACTGATTATCCACCCGTACTTC.

The V gene is TRBV4-2, the J gene TRBJ2-6; 8 bases align to TRBD1. Trimming removed 8 bases from V and 0 bases from J; junction bases left unmatched: 6. Germline loops: CDR1 LGHNA, CDR2 YNFKEQ. CDR3 length: 16 residues. CDR3 sequence: CASGGQGASGANVLTF. CDR3 DNA sequence: TGTGCCAGCGGAGGACAGGGTGCCTCTGGGGCCAACGTCCTGACTTTC.

The gene calls are TRBV9 and TRBJ2-1; no firm D call. V lost 4 bases to trimming and J lost 0 bases, with 14 bases between them. The CDR3 runs to 16 residues. Germline V CDR1 and CDR2: SGDLS, YYNGEE. CDR3 amino acids: CASSPEVGSSYNEQFF. Written as DNA, the CDR3 is TGTGCCAGCAGCCCCGAGGTAGGAAGCTCCTACAATGAGCAGTTCTTC.

The chain uses TRBV27 and TRBJ2-6; D tentatively reads TRBD1 or TRBD2 (5 bases each). Per germline, CDR1 MNHEY and CDR2 SMNVEV (reference sequence). This CDR3 has 19 residues. The V and J ends lost 5 bases and 0 bases respectively, with 20 bases between them. DNA of the CDR3: TGTGCCAGCAGTCGAATCCCTCCCGACGGGACCTCTGGGGCCAACGTCCTGACTTTC. Translating it yields CASSRIPPDGTSGANVLTF. Drawing the rest from reference TRBV27 and TRBJ2-6, the complete variable domain is EAQVTQNPRYLITVTGKKLTVTCSQNMNHEYMSWYRQDPGLGLRQIYYSMNVEVTDKGDVPEGYKVSRKEKRNFPLILESPSPNQTSLYFCASSRIPPDGTSGANVLTFGAGSRLTVL.

This sequence joins TRBV15 and TRBJ2-3; D is undetermined. The ends were cut back, 1 base at V and 1 base at J, with 9 bases in the middle. The germline gives CDR1 LNHNV, CDR2 YYDKDF (reference sequence). This CDR3 region has 15 residues. CDR3 DNA: TGTGCCACCAGCAGAGGTGCGAGTCGCACAGATACGCAGTATTTT. Translating gives CATSRGASRTDTQYF.

The gene calls are TRBV6-1 and TRBJ2-7; D may be TRBD1 (5 bases). Germline CDR1 MNHNS, CDR2 SASEGT. The V and J ends lost 2 bases and 2 bases respectively, with 13 bases between them. This CDR3 region has 15 residues. CDR3 residues: CASSEWGRKAYEQYF. CDR3 coding DNA: TGTGCCAGCAGTGAATGGGGCAGGAAAGCCTACGAGCAGTACTTC.

This clonotype was found a few times. The chain carries TRBV27 and TRBJ2-1, with 7 nucleotides matching TRBD2. The germline gives CDR1 MNHEY, CDR2 SMNVEV (reference sequence). J lost 10 bases, V lost 1 base, and 7 bases had no gene match. This CDR3 spans 14 amino acids. The CDR3 is CASSLLRELEEQFF. The CDR3 nucleotides are TGTGCCAGCAGTTTATTGCGGGAGTTAGAAGAGCAGTTCTTC.